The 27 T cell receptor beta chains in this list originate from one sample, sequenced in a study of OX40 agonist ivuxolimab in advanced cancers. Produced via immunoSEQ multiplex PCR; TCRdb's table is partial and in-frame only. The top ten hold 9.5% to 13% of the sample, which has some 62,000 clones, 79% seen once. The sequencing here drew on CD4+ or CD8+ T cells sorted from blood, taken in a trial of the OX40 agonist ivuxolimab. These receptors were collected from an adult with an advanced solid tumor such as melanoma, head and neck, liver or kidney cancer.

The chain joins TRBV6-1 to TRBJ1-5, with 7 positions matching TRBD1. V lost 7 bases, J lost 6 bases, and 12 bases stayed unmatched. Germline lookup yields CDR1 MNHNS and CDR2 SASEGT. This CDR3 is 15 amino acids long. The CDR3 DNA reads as TGTGCCAGCACTTGGCAGGGGGATCTAGGTCAGCCCCAGCATTTT. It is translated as CASTWQGDLGQPQHF.

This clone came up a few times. This CDR3 reads CASSYKGYQGEAFF. CDR3 bases: TGTGCCAGCAGTTACAAGGGTTACCAAGGTGAAGCTTTCTTT. The chain has TRBV6-5 and TRBJ1-1; D ambiguous. From germline, CDR1 is MNHEY and CDR2 SVGAGI. This CDR3 has 14 amino acids. Trimming stripped 2 bases from V and 7 bases from J, with 14 bases between.

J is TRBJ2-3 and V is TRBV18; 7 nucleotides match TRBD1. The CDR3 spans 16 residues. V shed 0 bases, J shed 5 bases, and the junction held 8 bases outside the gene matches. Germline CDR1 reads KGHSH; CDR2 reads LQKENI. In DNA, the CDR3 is TGTGCCAGCTCACCACCTATATCTCAGGGGGTAGATACGCAGTATTTT. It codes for CASSPPISQGVDTQYF.

CDR3 sequence reads: CASSTLLSGSQETQYF. The CDR3 coding sequence is TGTGCCAGCAGTACCTTGCTTTCCGGGAGCCAAGAGACCCAGTACTTC. The V gene is TRBV28, the J gene TRBJ2-5; TRBD2 might be the D (6 bases). The CDR3 runs 16 residues. V was trimmed by 5 bases and J by 1 base, leaving 17 bases between them. CDR1 is MDHEN, CDR2 SYDVKM, per germline.

In DNA, the CDR3 is TGTGCCAGTAGTTCGACTAGCGGGAGTCTAGAGACCCAGTACTTC. This codes for CASSSTSGSLETQYF. V and J are TRBV19 and TRBJ2-5; 12 positions agree with TRBD2. CDR1 and CDR2 from the germline V gene are LNHDA and SQIVND (reference sequence). V was clipped by 5 bases and J by 4 bases; unmatched bases: 5. The CDR3 loop spans 15 amino acids.

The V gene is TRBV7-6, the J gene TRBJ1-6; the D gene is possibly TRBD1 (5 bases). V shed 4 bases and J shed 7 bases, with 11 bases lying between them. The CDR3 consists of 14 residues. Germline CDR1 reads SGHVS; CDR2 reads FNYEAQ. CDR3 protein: CASSSRQGNSPLHF. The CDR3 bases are TGTGCCAGCAGCTCCAGGCAGGGAAATTCACCCCTCCACTTT.

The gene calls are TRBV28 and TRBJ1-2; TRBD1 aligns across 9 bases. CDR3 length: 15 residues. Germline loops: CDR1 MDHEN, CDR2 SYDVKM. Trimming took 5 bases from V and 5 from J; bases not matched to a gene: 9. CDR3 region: CASSPRDRVEYGYTF. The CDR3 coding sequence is TGTGCCAGCAGTCCCCGGGACAGGGTTGAGTATGGCTACACCTTC.

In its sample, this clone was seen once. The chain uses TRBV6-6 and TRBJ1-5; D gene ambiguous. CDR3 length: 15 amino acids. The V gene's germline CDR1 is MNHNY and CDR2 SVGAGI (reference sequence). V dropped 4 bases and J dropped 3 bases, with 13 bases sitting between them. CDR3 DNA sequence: TGTGCCAGCAGTTTCTCCCGTGGGAACAATCAGCCCCAGCATTTT. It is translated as CASSFSRGNNQPQHF.

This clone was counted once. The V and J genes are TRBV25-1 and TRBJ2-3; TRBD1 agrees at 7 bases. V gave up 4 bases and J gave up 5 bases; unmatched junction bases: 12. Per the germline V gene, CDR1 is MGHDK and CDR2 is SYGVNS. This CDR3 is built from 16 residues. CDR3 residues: CASSAYPRGQGDTQYF. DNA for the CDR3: TGTGCCAGCAGTGCATATCCTAGGGGGCAGGGAGATACGCAGTATTTT.

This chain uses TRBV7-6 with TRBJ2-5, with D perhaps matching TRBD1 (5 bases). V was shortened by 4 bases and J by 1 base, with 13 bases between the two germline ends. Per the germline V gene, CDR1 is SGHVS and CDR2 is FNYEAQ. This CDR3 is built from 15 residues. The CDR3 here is CASSSSTGFQETQYF. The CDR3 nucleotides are TGTGCCAGCAGCTCCTCAACAGGCTTCCAAGAGACCCAGTACTTC.

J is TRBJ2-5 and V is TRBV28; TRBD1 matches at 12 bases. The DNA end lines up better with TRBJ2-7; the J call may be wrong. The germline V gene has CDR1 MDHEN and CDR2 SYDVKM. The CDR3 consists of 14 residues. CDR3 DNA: TGTGCCAGCGAGGTGGGGACAGGGGGCCTCGAGCAGTACTTC. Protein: CASEVGTGGLEQYF.

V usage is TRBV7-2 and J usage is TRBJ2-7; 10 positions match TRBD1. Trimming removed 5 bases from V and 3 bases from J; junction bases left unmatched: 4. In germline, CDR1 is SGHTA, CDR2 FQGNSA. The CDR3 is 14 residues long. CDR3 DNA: TGTGCCAGCAGCAAGGACAGGGGGTTCTACGAGCAGTACTTC. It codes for CASSKDRGFYEQYF.

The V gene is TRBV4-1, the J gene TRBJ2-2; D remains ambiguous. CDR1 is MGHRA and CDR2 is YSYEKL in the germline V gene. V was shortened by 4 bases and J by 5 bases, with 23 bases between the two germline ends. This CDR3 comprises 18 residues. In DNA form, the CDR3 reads TGCGCCAGCAGCCGCAGTGCTTCAGAGCAATTGGGGACCGGGGAGCTGTTTTTT. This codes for CASSRSASEQLGTGELFF.

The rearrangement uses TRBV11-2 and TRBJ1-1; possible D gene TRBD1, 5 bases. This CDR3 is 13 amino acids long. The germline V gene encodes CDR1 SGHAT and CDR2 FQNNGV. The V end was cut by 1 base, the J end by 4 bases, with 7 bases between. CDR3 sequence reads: CASSLARGTEAFF. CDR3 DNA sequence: TGTGCCAGCAGCTTAGCTAGGGGCACTGAAGCTTTCTTT.

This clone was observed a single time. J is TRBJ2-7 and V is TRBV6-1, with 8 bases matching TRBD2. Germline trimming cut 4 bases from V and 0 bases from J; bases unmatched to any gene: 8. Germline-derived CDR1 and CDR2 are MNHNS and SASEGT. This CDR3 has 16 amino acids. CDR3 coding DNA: TGTGCCAGCAGTGCCGGGAGGGGTAAGAGCTCCTACGAGCAGTACTTC. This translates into CASSAGRGKSSYEQYF.

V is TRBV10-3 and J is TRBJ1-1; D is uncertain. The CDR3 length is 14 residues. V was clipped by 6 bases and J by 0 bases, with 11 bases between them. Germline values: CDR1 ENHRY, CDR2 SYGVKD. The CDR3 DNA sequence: TGTGCCATCAGAGACCACGGGATGAACACTGAAGCTTTCTTT. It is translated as CAIRDHGMNTEAFF.

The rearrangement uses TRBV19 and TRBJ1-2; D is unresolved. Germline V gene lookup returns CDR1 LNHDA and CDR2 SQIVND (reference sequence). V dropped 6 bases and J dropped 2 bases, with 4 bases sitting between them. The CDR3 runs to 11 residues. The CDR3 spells CASRMNYGYTF. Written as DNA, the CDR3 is TGTGCCAGTAGGATGAACTATGGCTACACCTTC.

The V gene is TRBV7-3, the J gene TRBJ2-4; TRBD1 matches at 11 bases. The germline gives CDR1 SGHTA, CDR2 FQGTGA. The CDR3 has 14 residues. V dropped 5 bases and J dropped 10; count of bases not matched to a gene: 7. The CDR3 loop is CASSRTGGGAIQYF. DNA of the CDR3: TGTGCCAGCAGCCGGACAGGGGGCGGTGCTATTCAGTACTTC.

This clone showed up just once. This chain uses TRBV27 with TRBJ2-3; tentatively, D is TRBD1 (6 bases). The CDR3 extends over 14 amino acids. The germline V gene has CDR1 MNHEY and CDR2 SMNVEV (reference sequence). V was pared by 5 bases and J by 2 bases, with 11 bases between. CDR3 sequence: CASSPGHLTDTQYF. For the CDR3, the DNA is TGTGCCAGCAGTCCGGGACATCTCACAGATACGCAGTATTTT.

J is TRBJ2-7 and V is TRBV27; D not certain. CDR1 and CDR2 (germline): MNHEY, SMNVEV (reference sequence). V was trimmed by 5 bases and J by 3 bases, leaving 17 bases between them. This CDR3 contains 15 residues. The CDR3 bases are TGTGCCAGCAGTATTTTCCCCGGATCTCTCTACGAGCAGTACTTC. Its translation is CASSIFPGSLYEQYF.

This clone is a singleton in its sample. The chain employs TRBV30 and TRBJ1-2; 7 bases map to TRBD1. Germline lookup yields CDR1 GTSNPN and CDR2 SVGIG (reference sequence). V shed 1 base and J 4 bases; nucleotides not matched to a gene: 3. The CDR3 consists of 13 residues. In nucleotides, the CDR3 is TGTGCCTGGAGTGCGGGACAGCGCTATGGCTACACCTTC. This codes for CAWSAGQRYGYTF.

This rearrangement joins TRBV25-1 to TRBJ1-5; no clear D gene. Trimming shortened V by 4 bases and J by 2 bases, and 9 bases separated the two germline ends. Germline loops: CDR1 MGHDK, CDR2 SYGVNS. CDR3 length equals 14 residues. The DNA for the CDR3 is TGTGCCAGCAGTGTAGGGAGTGGCAATCAGCCCCAGCATTTT. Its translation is CASSVGSGNQPQHF.

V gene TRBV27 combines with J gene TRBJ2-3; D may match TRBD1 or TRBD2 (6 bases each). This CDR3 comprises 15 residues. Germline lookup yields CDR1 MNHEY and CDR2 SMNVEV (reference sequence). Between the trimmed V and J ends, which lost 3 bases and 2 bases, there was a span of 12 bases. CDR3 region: CASSLGRGDTDTQYF. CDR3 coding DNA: TGTGCCAGCAGTTTGGGTAGGGGGGACACAGATACGCAGTATTTT.

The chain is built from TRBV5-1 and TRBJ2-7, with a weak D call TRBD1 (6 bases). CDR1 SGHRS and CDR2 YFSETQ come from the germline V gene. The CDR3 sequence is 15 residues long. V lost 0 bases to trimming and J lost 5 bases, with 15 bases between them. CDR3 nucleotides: TGCGCCAGCAGCTTGGAATGGCAGGGGAACGACGAGCAGTACTTC. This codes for CASSLEWQGNDEQYF.

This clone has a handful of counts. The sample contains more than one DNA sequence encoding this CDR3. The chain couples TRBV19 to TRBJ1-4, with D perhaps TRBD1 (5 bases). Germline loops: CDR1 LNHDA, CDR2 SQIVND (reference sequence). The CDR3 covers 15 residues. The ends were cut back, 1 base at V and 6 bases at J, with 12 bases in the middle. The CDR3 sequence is CASSIVGHRDEKLFF. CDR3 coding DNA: TGTGCCAGTAGTATAGTTGGACATAGAGATGAAAAACTGTTTTTT.

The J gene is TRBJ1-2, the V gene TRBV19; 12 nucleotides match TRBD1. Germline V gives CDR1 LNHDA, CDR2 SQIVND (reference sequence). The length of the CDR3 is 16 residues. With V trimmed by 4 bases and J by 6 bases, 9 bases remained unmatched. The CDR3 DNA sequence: TGTGCCAGTAGTAGGGGACAGGGGGCGCTAATGGATGGCTACACCTTC. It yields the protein CASSRGQGALMDGYTF.

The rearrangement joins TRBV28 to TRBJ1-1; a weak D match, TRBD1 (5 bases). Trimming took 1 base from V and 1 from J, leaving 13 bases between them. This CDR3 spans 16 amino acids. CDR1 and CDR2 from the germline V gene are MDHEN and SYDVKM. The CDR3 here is CASSLSLQGKNTEAFF. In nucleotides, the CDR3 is TGTGCCAGCAGTTTATCTCTCCAGGGCAAGAACACTGAAGCTTTCTTT.